Included here is one T cell receptor beta chain sequence, with context. The data derive from a study of blood T cell repertoires in COVID-19. Study details: Both acute and convalescent COVID-19 samples were obtained from the United States, Italy and Spain. Sources were T cells, B-cell-depleted T cells, or PBMCs; the material itself was cDNA or gDNA.

The CDR3 totals 17 residues. Germline CDR1 and CDR2: LNHDA and SQIVND (reference sequence). V was cut by 5 bases and J by 0 bases, with 17 bases left in between. Authors' data handling: It was from reference gene primer amplification that nucleated cell counts were estimated. Assay: immunoSEQ multiplex PCR; the TCRdb copy retains only in-frame clones and omits some. The D gene and trimming were derived from the DNA, and the V and J assignments and clone size from that table. The sample consists of some 160,000 clones, 83% of them appearing once. The chain joins TRBV19 to TRBJ1-5; TRBD1 might be the D (6 bases). Sequencing was carried out using peripheral blood. The sequence was obtained from a woman in her 70s who had recovered from COVID-19. The DNA of the CDR3 is TGTGCCAGTAGTCCGAGGGGGACCGATTATAGCAATCAGCCCCAGCATTTT. This encodes CASSPRGTDYSNQPQHF.